One sample yielded the 22 T cell receptor beta chains listed below, sequenced in a study of regulatory and conventional T cells in RAG deficiency. The sorted conventional CD4+ T cells were CD25-low and CD127-high, with genomic DNA sequenced. Sequencing was performed with immunoSEQ multiplex PCR; in TCRdb, only in-frame clones are kept and a portion is missing. The sample has some 22,000 clones; just under 95% are singletons. This sample also belongs to another study, concerning regulatory T cells. That study adds: The PCR used 52 TRBV and 13 TRBJ primers.

Sequenced sample: CD4+ T cells sorted from blood. The receptors derive from a human donor in good health.

The chain couples TRBV9 to TRBJ2-2, with D perhaps assigned TRBD1 or TRBD2 (7 bases each). Per germline, CDR1 SGDLS and CDR2 YYNGEE. With 0 bases removed from V and 7 bases from J, the gap between germline ends came to 19 bases. The CDR3 covers 17 residues. The CDR3 DNA sequence: TGTGCCAGCAGCGTAGGCAGGGGGGAAAGCGGGATCGGGGAGCTGTTTTTT. It yields the protein CASSVGRGESGIGELFF. The variable domain in full, with the rest retrieved from reference TRBV9 and TRBJ2-2, is DSGVTQTPKHLITATGQRVTLRCSPRSGDLSVYWYQQSLDQGLQFLIQYYNGEERAKGNILERFSAQQFPDLHSELNLSSLELGDSALYFCASSVGRGESGIGELFFGEGSRLTVL.

Worth noting for this clone: Its ends do not fully match the called genes, so a read error is possible. This chain connects TRBV11-1 to TRBJ2-1, with D perhaps TRBD2 (7 bases). This CDR3 region has 15 residues. The V gene's germline CDR1 is SGHAT and CDR2 FQDESV (reference sequence). The CDR3 bases are TGTGCCAGCGGCTTATTGGGGGGGCCTTACAATGAGCAGTTCTTC. This gives the protein CASGLLGGPYNEQFF.

This chain uses TRBV1 with TRBJ2-6; TRBD2 is the table's D call, not checked against the DNA. TRBV1 is a recognized pseudogene. The CDR3 runs 18 residues. This chain's CDR3 is CTSSATCLCTSLANVLTF. The CDR3 coding sequence is TGCACCAGCAGTGCGACTTGTTTGTGCACAAGTCTGGCCAACGTCCTGACTTTC.

The genes are TRBV6-6 and TRBJ1-2, with 9 positions matching TRBD1. This CDR3 contains 15 residues. V lost 6 bases and J lost 4; bases outside the gene matches: 9. The V gene's germline CDR1 is MNHNY and CDR2 SVGAGI (reference sequence). CDR3: CASSQRRTGAYGYTF. Written as DNA, the CDR3 is TGTGCCAGCAGCCAAAGAAGGACAGGGGCCTATGGCTACACCTTC.

V usage is TRBV6-5 and J usage is TRBJ2-1; perhaps TRBD2 as D (5 bases). CDR3 length: 13 residues. Trimming pared 11 bases from V and 0 bases from J, leaving 11 bases between. The germline CDR1 and CDR2 sequences are MNHEY and SVGAGI. Here the CDR3 reads CAAGRISYNEQFF. The CDR3, as DNA: TGTGCCGCGGGCCGGATCTCCTACAATGAGCAGTTCTTC.

This clone was seen only once. The chain combines TRBV6-6 with TRBJ1-1, with no clear D. V shed 6 bases and J shed 5 bases, with 22 bases lying between them. The CDR3 has 16 residues. From germline, CDR1 is MNHNY and CDR2 SVGAGI (reference sequence). This CDR3 is CASSESTRILMTEAFF. The CDR3 nucleotides read TGTGCCAGCAGCGAAAGCACGAGAATTCTGATGACTGAAGCTTTCTTT.

This clone was found once. This sequence joins TRBV9 and TRBJ2-1; the D is unclear. The CDR3 extends over 14 amino acids. The germline gives CDR1 SGDLS, CDR2 YYNGEE. The germline V and J ends were trimmed by 1 base and 0 bases, with 5 bases remaining between them. This chain's CDR3 is CASSVTSSYNEQFF. Here the CDR3 DNA reads TGTGCCAGCAGCGTAACAAGCTCCTACAATGAGCAGTTCTTC.

The chain joins TRBV4-2 to TRBJ2-2, with D unclear. The V gene's germline CDR1 is LGHNA and CDR2 YNFKEQ. This CDR3 spans 15 amino acids. V was clipped by 2 bases and J by 7 bases, with 14 bases between them. The chain's CDR3 is CASSQPRTDGGELFF. The CDR3 coding sequence is TGTGCCAGCAGCCAACCACGGACGGACGGCGGGGAGCTGTTTTTT.

This clone has just a few counts. This rearrangement joins TRBV19 to TRBJ1-2; D is perhaps TRBD1 (6 bases). Germline CDR1 LNHDA, CDR2 SQIVND (reference sequence). V was clipped by 6 bases and J by 4 bases, with 15 bases between them. The CDR3 loop spans 14 amino acids. DNA of the CDR3: TGTGCCAGTAGCCTACAGGGAGGTGGCTATGGCTACACCTTC. Translated: CASSLQGGGYGYTF.

The gene calls are TRBV18 and TRBJ2-4; no definite D call. Germline V gene sequence: CDR1 KGHSH, CDR2 LQKENI. Trimming took 5 bases from V and 2 from J, leaving 7 bases between them. This CDR3 comprises 13 residues. This chain's CDR3 is CASSTSSKNIQYF. The CDR3 nucleotides are TGTGCCAGCTCAACCAGTTCCAAAAACATTCAGTACTTC.

This rearrangement joins TRBV6-5 to TRBJ1-2, with D possibly being TRBD1 (6 bases). V lost 0 bases and J 3 bases, leaving 11 bases between the germline ends. Germline CDR1 and CDR2: MNHEY and SVGAGI. The length of the CDR3 is 15 residues. CDR3 protein: CASSYSKKGDYGYTF. For the CDR3, the DNA is TGTGCCAGCAGTTACTCGAAGAAGGGGGACTATGGCTACACCTTC.

The rearrangement joins TRBV19 to TRBJ2-1; D possibly corresponds to TRBD1 (6 bases). This CDR3 spans 15 amino acids. Trimming removed 0 bases at V and 1 base at J, with 7 bases between. The germline V gene encodes CDR1 LNHDA and CDR2 SQIVND (reference sequence). The CDR3 reads CASSIDRGSYNEQFF. In nucleotides, the CDR3 is TGTGCCAGTAGTATAGACAGGGGTTCCTACAATGAGCAGTTCTTC.

The CDR3 reads CASSFPGRPGELFF. The CDR3 DNA reads TGCGCCAGCAGCTTCCCCGGCCGCCCCGGGGAGCTGTTTTTT. The chain couples TRBV5-1 to TRBJ2-2; D gene uncertain. The CDR3 runs to 14 residues. Trimming cost V 2 bases and J 6 bases, with 11 bases left between them. Germline V gene sequence: CDR1 SGHRS, CDR2 YFSETQ.

This chain links TRBV5-4 with TRBJ1-5; no firm D call. V gave up 5 bases and J gave up 7 bases, with 16 bases separating them. The germline gives CDR1 SGHNT, CDR2 YYREEE (reference sequence). The CDR3 length is 14 residues. The CDR3 DNA reads TGTGCCAGCAGTTCCACGGGTGCTGGGCAGCCCCAGCATTTT. Protein product: CASSSTGAGQPQHF. Variable domain in full (rest from reference TRBV5-4 and TRBJ1-5): ETGVTQSPTHLIKTRGQQVTLRCSSQSGHNTVSWYQQALGQGPQFIFQYYREEENGRGNFPPRFSGLQFPNYSSELNVNALELDDSALYLCASSSTGAGQPQHFGDGTRLSIL.

This rearrangement joins TRBV18 to TRBJ1-2, with D uncertain. Trimming pared 6 bases from V and 7 bases from J, leaving 15 bases between. The CDR3 consists of 13 residues. The germline V gene has CDR1 KGHSH and CDR2 LQKENI. CDR3 amino acids: CASSRGSDGGYTF. Here the CDR3 DNA reads TGTGCCAGCTCCCGAGGGTCCGATGGTGGCTACACCTTC.

V is TRBV7-8 and J is TRBJ1-4, with unresolved D. This CDR3 comprises 15 residues. Germline CDR1 reads SGHVS; CDR2 reads FQNEAQ. V lost 3 bases, J lost 5 bases, and 13 bases lay in between. In DNA form, the CDR3 reads TGTGCCAGCAGCTTTACGGGGTCCATCAATGAAAAACTGTTTTTT. Translation: CASSFTGSINEKLFF.

The rearrangement uses TRBV6-5 and TRBJ1-5; D remains unclear. The CDR3 sequence is 14 residues long. CDR1 is MNHEY, CDR2 SVGAGI, per germline. The V gene lost 6 bases and the J gene lost 0 bases, with 9 bases spanning the gap. CDR3 nucleotides: TGTGCCAGCAGAGAAGGCAATAGCAATCAGCCCCAGCATTTT. This encodes CASREGNSNQPQHF.

The J gene is TRBJ1-3, the V gene TRBV6-5, with D possibly matching TRBD1 (6 bases). The CDR3 runs to 15 residues. Germline CDR1 reads MNHEY; CDR2 reads SVGAGI. V lost 4 bases, J lost 4 bases, and 14 bases lay in between. CDR3 loop: CASSSFRGNGNTIYF. The CDR3 nucleotides read TGTGCCAGCAGTTCCTTCAGGGGCAACGGAAACACCATATATTTT.

The chain carries TRBV10-3 and TRBJ1-5, with TRBD1 as a possible D gene (5 bases). V was cut by 8 bases and J by 3 bases, with 11 bases left in between. Germline V gene sequence: CDR1 ENHRY, CDR2 SYGVKD. This CDR3 has 13 residues. CDR3 protein: CAIRKGFNQPQHF. CDR3 DNA: TGTGCCATCCGGAAGGGGTTCAATCAGCCCCAGCATTTT.

This clone occurred once. This chain joins TRBV4-1 and TRBJ2-1; maybe TRBD2 (5 bases). Germline V gene lookup returns CDR1 MGHRA and CDR2 YSYEKL. The CDR3 covers 15 residues. The germline V and J ends were trimmed by 1 base and 10 bases, with 17 bases remaining between them. The CDR3 loop is CASSQAIVLAREQFF. CDR3 DNA: TGCGCCAGCAGCCAAGCAATCGTGCTAGCTAGGGAGCAGTTCTTC.

The rearrangement joins TRBV12-1 to TRBJ2-1; the table gives TRBD2 as D, unverified against the DNA. TRBV12-1 is designated a pseudogene. CDR3 length equals 20 residues. The CDR3, as DNA: TGTGCCAGCAGCTTTCCGGGACTAGCGGGGGGGCCTGAGGGGACAGGTGAGCAGTTCTTC. Translation gives CASSFPGLAGGPEGTGEQFF.

The chain has TRBV5-4 and TRBJ2-3; unclear D gene. CDR1 SGHNT and CDR2 YYREEE come from the germline V gene (reference sequence). The ends were cut back, 1 base at V and 0 bases at J, with 12 bases in the middle. This CDR3 is 16 amino acids long. The CDR3 DNA reads TGTGCCAGCAGCTTGTCCAGCATTGCTAGCACAGATACGCAGTATTTT. Residues: CASSLSSIASTDTQYF. Variable domain in full (rest from reference TRBV5-4 and TRBJ2-3): ETGVTQSPTHLIKTRGQQVTLRCSSQSGHNTVSWYQQALGQGPQFIFQYYREEENGRGNFPPRFSGLQFPNYSSELNVNALELDDSALYLCASSLSSIASTDTQYFGPGTRLTVL.